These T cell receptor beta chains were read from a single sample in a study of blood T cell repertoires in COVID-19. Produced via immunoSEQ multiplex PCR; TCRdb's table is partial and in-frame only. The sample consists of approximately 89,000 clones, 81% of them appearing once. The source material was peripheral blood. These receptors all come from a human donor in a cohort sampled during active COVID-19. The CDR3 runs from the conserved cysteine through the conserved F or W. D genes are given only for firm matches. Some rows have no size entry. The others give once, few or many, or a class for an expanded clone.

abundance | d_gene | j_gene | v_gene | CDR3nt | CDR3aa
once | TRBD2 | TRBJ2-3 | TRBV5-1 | TGCGCCAGCAGTAGGATCCGCGGGGGAACTAGCACAGATACGCAGTATTTT | CASSRIRGGTSTDTQYF
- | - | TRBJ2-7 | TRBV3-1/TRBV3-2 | TGTGCCAGCAGCTCACGGACACAAAAAGTCCACGAGCAGTACTTC | CASSSRTQKVHEQYF
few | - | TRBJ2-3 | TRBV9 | TGTGCCAGCAGCGGGCAGGGTTGGGGTGATACGCAGTATTTT | CASSGQGWGDTQYF
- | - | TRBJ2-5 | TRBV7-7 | TGTGCTAGCAGCCCCGGACCGGACATGCAAGAGACCCAGTACTTC | CASSPGPDMQETQYF
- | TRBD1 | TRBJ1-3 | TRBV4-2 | TGTGCCAGCAGCCAGATTTCACAGGGGGCCGGAAACACCATATATTTT | CASSQISQGAGNTIYF
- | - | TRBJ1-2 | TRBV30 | TGTGCCTGGGTAGAACAGGGCAACTATGGCTACACCTTC | CAWVEQGNYGYTF
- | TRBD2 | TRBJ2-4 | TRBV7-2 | TGTGCCAGCAGCTTTCAAAGCGGGGGGGCAAACATTCAGTACTTC | CASSFQSGGANIQYF
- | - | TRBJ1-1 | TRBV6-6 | TGTGCCAGCAGTTGGGGAGCGAACACTGAAGCTTTCTTT | CASSWGANTEAFF
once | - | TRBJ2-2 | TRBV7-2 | TGTGCCAGCAGCTTAGCGGGGGGATGGAACACCGGGGAGCTGTTTTTT | CASSLAGGWNTGELFF
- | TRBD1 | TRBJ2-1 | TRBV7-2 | TGTGCCAGCAGCCTCCGACAGGGCTCCTACAATGAGCAGTTCTTC | CASSLRQGSYNEQFF
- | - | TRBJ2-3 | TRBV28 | TGTGCCAGCAGATTTACAGGGAAAGATACGCAGTATTTT | CASRFTGKDTQYF
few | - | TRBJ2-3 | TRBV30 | TGTGCCTGGAGTGTATCCGGGACAGATACGCAGTATTTT | CAWSVSGTDTQYF
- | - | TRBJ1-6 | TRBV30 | TGTGCCTGGAGGTCGGGTGTCTATAATTCACCCCTCCACTTT | CAWRSGVYNSPLHF
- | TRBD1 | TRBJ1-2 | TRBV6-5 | TGTGCCAGCAGTTATACCGGGACAGGGATCGGCTACACCTTC | CASSYTGTGIGYTF
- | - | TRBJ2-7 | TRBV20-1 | TGCAGTGCCTGGGCGGGATACGAGCAGTACTTC | CSAWAGYEQYF
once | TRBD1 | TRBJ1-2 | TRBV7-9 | TGTGCCAGCAGCAAACAGGGGGCTAGGGGCTACACCTTC | CASSKQGARGYTF
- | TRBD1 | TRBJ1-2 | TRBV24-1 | TGTGCCACCAGTGACTCGGGACAGGGGGACTATGGCTACACCTTC | CATSDSGQGDYGYTF